This entry is about one T cell receptor (beta chain). Its antigen remains unidentified. The record originates from a study of OX40 agonist ivuxolimab in advanced cancers. Study-level background: Dose-escalation subjects each had hepatocellular carcinoma, melanoma, renal cell or head and neck cancer.

Germline CDR1 and CDR2: SGDLS and YYNGEE. The CDR3 contains 13 residues. V was trimmed by 4 bases and J by 4 bases, leaving 9 bases between them. Here immunoSEQ multiplex PCR was the method, and the copy in TCRdb shows in-frame clones only, minus some. The sample contains over 30,000 clones, 88% of which appear only once. Study-level findings and limits: Expanded clones tended on average to be more numerous among CD8+ T cells than CD4+. No antigen was identified for the clonally expanded peripheral T cells.

This specimen consisted of CD4+ or CD8+ T cells sorted from blood, obtained in a trial of the OX40 agonist ivuxolimab. This chain joins TRBV9 and TRBJ2-1, with D perhaps TRBD1 (6 bases). The sequence derives from an adult with an advanced solid tumor such as melanoma, head and neck, liver or kidney cancer. CDR3 sequence: CASSTQGYNEQFF. The CDR3 nucleotides read TGTGCCAGCAGCACACAGGGATACAATGAGCAGTTCTTC. Together with reference TRBV9 and TRBJ2-1, the CDR3 gives the full variable domain: DSGVTQTPKHLITATGQRVTLRCSPRSGDLSVYWYQQSLDQGLQFLIQYYNGEERAKGNILERFSAQQFPDLHSELNLSSLELGDSALYFCASSTQGYNEQFFGPGTRLTVL.